This passage covers 25 T cell receptor beta chains from one sample sequenced in a study of CD8+CD57+ T cells in acquired aplastic anemia. TCR beta VDJ and CDR3 profiles were obtained from a genomic DNA template. TCRdb re-called the reads through MiXCR, storing one row per CDR3 protein. The sample holds some 160,000 distinct CDR3 sequences, less than 60% seen once. The authors sequenced patients whose flow cytometry had shown CD8+CD57+ cell expansion. Sequences were obtained from sorted CD4+, CD8+, or CD8+CD57+ T cells (not recorded which) from PBMCs. These receptors all come from a human donor with aplastic anemia.

This clonotype was seen more than once but under ten times. It may be a read error: a sequence one base away is much more abundant. The gene calls are TRBV7-2 and TRBJ2-2, with D perhaps TRBD1 (5 bases). Germline lookup yields CDR1 SGHTA and CDR2 FQGNSA. The CDR3 covers 15 residues. V lost 2 bases, J lost 2 bases, and 9 bases lay in between. CDR3 sequence: CASSLPTVNTGELFF. In nucleotides, the CDR3 is TGTGCCAGCAGCTTACCGACAGTCAACACCGGGGAGCTGTTTTTT.

There are many counts of this clonotype. The chain joins TRBV5-5 to TRBJ1-4; no clear D gene. The CDR3 contains 13 residues. CDR1 is SGHKS and CDR2 is YYEKEE in the germline V gene (reference sequence). Between the trimmed V and J ends, which lost 7 bases and 0 bases, there was a span of 7 bases. CDR3 loop: CASPPSTNEKLFF. In DNA, the CDR3 is TGTGCCAGCCCACCTTCAACTAATGAAAAACTGTTTTTT.

A single count supports this clonotype. The chain combines TRBV2 with TRBJ1-4, with 8 bases identical to TRBD1. J was trimmed by 11 bases and V by 5 bases; bases with no gene match: 16. CDR1 and CDR2 from the germline V gene are SNHLY and FYNNEI. This CDR3 is 16 amino acids long. The chain's CDR3 is CASSKLPGTGGLKLFF. In nucleotides, the CDR3 is TGTGCCAGCAGTAAGCTTCCCGGGACAGGAGGTTTGAAACTGTTTTTT.

The table lists this clonotype with a few counts. A clone one base away is much larger, so this may be a read error. As the CDR3 is not closed by the conserved phenylalanine or tryptophan, this likely results from a read error. The chain links TRBV12-3 or TRBV12-4 to TRBJ1-1; 8 bases match TRBD1. The CDR3 totals 14 residues. The trim removed 5 bases at V and 1 base at J, leaving 3 bases unmatched. Here the CDR3 reads CASSPGTGNTEAFL. CDR3 DNA: TGTGCCAGCAGTCCCGGGACAGGGAACACTGAAGCTTTCCTT.

This clonotype has at least ten counts. The chain combines TRBV4-2 with TRBJ1-1; D may be TRBD1 (5 bases). The CDR3 runs 15 residues. Per germline, CDR1 LGHNA and CDR2 YNFKEQ. Trimming left V 3 bases short and J 0 bases short, with 11 bases between. CDR3 DNA sequence: TGTGCCAGCAGCCAGGAGACAGAGATGAACACTGAAGCTTTCTTT. This gives the protein CASSQETEMNTEAFF.

This chain joins TRBV10-3 and TRBJ1-1; D gene uncertain. This CDR3 region has 13 residues. V gave up 3 bases and J gave up 4 bases, with 9 bases separating them. Germline assignment: CDR1 ENHRY and CDR2 SYGVKD. The CDR3 nucleotides read TGTGCCATCAGTGAATCAAGGACCACTGAAGCTTTCTTT. It encodes CAISESRTTEAFF.

This clonotype was seen at least ten times. The genes are TRBV6-1 and TRBJ2-3, with D uncertain. This CDR3 has 13 amino acids. Germline-derived CDR1 and CDR2 are MNHNS and SASEGT. Trimming shortened V by 7 bases and J by 0 bases, and 8 bases separated the two germline ends. The CDR3 bases are TGTGCCAGCATTCGGGCAAGCACAGATACGCAGTATTTT. It encodes CASIRASTDTQYF.

The chain combines TRBV19 with TRBJ1-1, with D hard to call. V was trimmed by 7 bases and J by 1 base, leaving 13 bases between them. The CDR3 contains 14 residues. Per germline, CDR1 LNHDA and CDR2 SQIVND (reference sequence). The CDR3 region is CASTEVGRNTEAFF. Here the CDR3 DNA reads TGTGCCAGTACTGAAGTAGGGAGGAACACTGAAGCTTTCTTT.

The chain joins TRBV19 to TRBJ1-2, with TRBD1 matching over 9 bases. The V segment lost 10 bases and the J segment 4 bases; nucleotides outside the gene matches: 10. The germline CDR1 and CDR2 sequences are LNHDA and SQIVND (reference sequence). The CDR3 covers 14 residues. CDR3 sequence (DNA): TGTGCCACCTGGACAGGGGACCCTATCTATGGCTACACCTTC. As protein: CATWTGDPIYGYTF.

This clonotype was seen a handful of times. This chain links TRBV2 with TRBJ1-6, with 8 bases matching TRBD1. Germline CDR1 SNHLY, CDR2 FYNNEI. The CDR3 sequence is 15 residues long. The junction had 6 bases not matched to a gene; V was cut back by 6 bases and J by 5 bases. The CDR3 region is CASRLGQENNSPLHF. For the CDR3, the DNA is TGTGCCAGCAGGCTGGGACAGGAAAATAATTCACCCCTCCACTTT.

Here the CDR3 DNA reads TGTGCCATCAGTGAGGGACAGGGGAATCAGCCCCAGCATTTT. It specifies CAISEGQGNQPQHF. This chain connects TRBV10-3 to TRBJ1-5, with TRBD1 matching over 9 bases. The CDR3 sequence is 14 residues long. Germline CDR1 and CDR2: ENHRY and SYGVKD. The ends lost 2 bases at V and 4 bases at J; junction bases unmatched: 0.

This clonotype has more than one count but fewer than ten. V usage is TRBV6-5 and J usage is TRBJ2-1; 10 bases align to TRBD1. Trimming cost V 1 base and J 7 bases; bases outside gene matches: 10. This CDR3 region has 17 residues. In germline, CDR1 is MNHEY, CDR2 SVGAGI. DNA for the CDR3: TGTGCCAGCAGTTACTTTTCCCCGGGACAGGGGCAAAATGAGCAGTTCTTC. Its translation: CASSYFSPGQGQNEQFF.

This clonotype was counted once. V gene TRBV30 combines with J gene TRBJ1-1, with TRBD1 as a possible D gene (6 bases). The CDR3 contains 15 residues. The germline CDR1 and CDR2 sequences are GTSNPN and SVGIG (reference sequence). The V gene lost 3 bases and the J gene lost 1 base, with 15 bases spanning the gap. CDR3 DNA: TGTGCCTGGAGAGGCCGCCCAGGGGAGAACACTGAAGCTTTCTTT. Protein sequence: CAWRGRPGENTEAFF.

The chain couples TRBV2 to TRBJ2-1, with a tentative D call TRBD2 (5 bases). The germline CDR1 and CDR2 sequences are SNHLY and FYNNEI. This CDR3 has 17 residues. V was clipped by 4 bases and J by 1 base, with 17 bases between them. The CDR3 sequence: CASSGRVASHSYNEQFF. Written as DNA, the CDR3 is TGTGCCAGCAGTGGACGGGTAGCTAGCCATTCCTACAATGAGCAGTTCTTC.

This clonotype was seen at least ten times. This chain links TRBV12-3 or TRBV12-4 with TRBJ1-2, with D possibly TRBD1 on 5 matching bases. The CDR3 is 15 residues long. The V end lost 1 base, the J end lost 8 bases, and 17 bases lay between the germline ends. CDR3 in DNA: TGTGCCAGCAGTTTAGTAGTGGCAGCGGGGCGAGGCTACACCTTC. Protein sequence: CASSLVVAAGRGYTF.

This clonotype was seen only a few times. This sequence may be a read error, since a much larger clone differs from it by one base. V gene TRBV7-9 combines with J gene TRBJ2-5; D may correspond to TRBD1 or TRBD2 (6 bases each). Trimming removed 5 bases at V and 11 bases at J, with 27 bases between. This CDR3 has 16 amino acids. CDR1 is SEHNR and CDR2 is FQNEAQ in the germline V gene (reference sequence). In DNA, the CDR3 is TGTGCCAGCAGCCGAGGCTGGGGGGCGGAACACAATGAGCAGTACTTC. This gives the protein CASSRGWGAEHNEQYF.

In its sample, this clonotype was seen many times. The rearrangement links TRBV27 to TRBJ1-1; D is possibly TRBD1 (6 bases). Per the germline V gene, CDR1 is MNHEY and CDR2 is SMNVEV (reference sequence). Trimming took off 2 bases at V and 6 bases at J, with 19 bases between the two ends. CDR3 length: 16 residues. The CDR3 DNA is TGTGCCAGCAGTTTAGGGGGCAGCCACCAGAATGCTGAAGCTTTCTTT. Its protein product is CASSLGGSHQNAEAFF.

Many counts were recorded for this clonotype. This chain links TRBV20-1 with TRBJ2-5; D remains unclear. Germline V gene data show CDR1 as DFQATT and CDR2 as SNEGSKA (reference sequence). V lost 1 base to trimming and J lost 5 bases, with 5 bases between them. The CDR3 extends over 11 amino acids. DNA of the CDR3: TGCAGTGCTAGAGGGGGTGAGACCCAGTACTTC. Translated: CSARGGETQYF.

The chain couples TRBV25-1 to TRBJ1-5; D perhaps matches TRBD1 (6 bases). This CDR3 has 17 amino acids. Germline V gives CDR1 MGHDK, CDR2 SYGVNS. Between the trimmed V and J ends, which lost 1 base and 1 base, there was a span of 14 bases. CDR3 bases: TGTGCCAGCAGTGAATCGGGCCACAGGGCGAGCAATCAGCCCCAGCATTTT. It codes for CASSESGHRASNQPQHF.

This clonotype was observed at least ten times. The gene calls are TRBV19 and TRBJ1-1, with TRBD1 identical over 7 bases. This CDR3 is built from 16 residues. CDR1 and CDR2 from the germline V gene are LNHDA and SQIVND (reference sequence). V was pared by 3 bases and J by 2 bases, with 9 bases of the junction left unmatched. CDR3 bases: TGTGCCAGTAGTATCCCACAGGGGACAACAAACACTGAAGCTTTCTTT. This codes for CASSIPQGTTNTEAFF.

Note on this clonotype: One junction end does not reproduce the germline sequence, and a read error may be involved. The chain recombines TRBV11-1 with TRBJ2-7; 7 bases are a match to TRBD1. This CDR3 contains 11 residues. Per germline, CDR1 SGHAT and CDR2 FQDESV (reference sequence). CDR3 sequence (DNA): TGTGCCAGCAGCTTAGAAGGGACAGTGACTTTC. Its protein product is CASSLEGTVTF.

This clonotype was recorded many times. The chain has TRBV7-9 and TRBJ1-2; D may be TRBD1 (5 bases). The CDR3 has 15 amino acids. Germline CDR1 and CDR2: SEHNR and FQNEAQ (reference sequence). Deletions cut 2 bases from V and 4 bases from J, with 14 bases between. The CDR3 DNA sequence: TGTGCCAGCAGCTTAACAGGACTTCTAAGCTATGGCTACACCTTC. It codes for CASSLTGLLSYGYTF.

Concerning this clonotype itself: Germline and junction disagree at one end, which may indicate a read error. The chain recombines TRBV10-1 with TRBJ2-1; the D is unclear. CDR1 WNHNN and CDR2 SYGVQD come from the germline V gene (reference sequence). The CDR3 runs to 15 residues. CDR3 nucleotide sequence: TGCGCCAGCAGTGGAGACGGCAGCTCCTACAACGAGCAGTTCTTC. It encodes CASSGDGSSYNEQFF.

The rearrangement joins TRBV6-2 or TRBV6-3 to TRBJ2-5; 8 bases agree with TRBD1. Germline V lookup: CDR1 MNHEY, CDR2 SVGEGT. The V gene end was trimmed by 4 bases and the J gene end by 5 bases; junction bases not matched to a gene: 15. This CDR3 has 17 amino acids. This chain's CDR3 is CASSSFSPRTGKETQYF. CDR3 bases: TGTGCCAGCAGTTCCTTTTCCCCCCGGACAGGGAAGGAGACCCAGTACTTC.

This clonotype was observed a handful of times. The chain uses TRBV12-3 or TRBV12-4 and TRBJ1-1; 9 positions match TRBD1. The V segment lost 5 bases and the J segment 6 bases; nucleotides outside the gene matches: 10. The CDR3 spans 15 residues. The CDR3 is CASSGQDRGPPEAFF. CDR3 DNA sequence: TGTGCCAGCAGTGGACAGGACAGGGGCCCCCCTGAAGCTTTCTTT.